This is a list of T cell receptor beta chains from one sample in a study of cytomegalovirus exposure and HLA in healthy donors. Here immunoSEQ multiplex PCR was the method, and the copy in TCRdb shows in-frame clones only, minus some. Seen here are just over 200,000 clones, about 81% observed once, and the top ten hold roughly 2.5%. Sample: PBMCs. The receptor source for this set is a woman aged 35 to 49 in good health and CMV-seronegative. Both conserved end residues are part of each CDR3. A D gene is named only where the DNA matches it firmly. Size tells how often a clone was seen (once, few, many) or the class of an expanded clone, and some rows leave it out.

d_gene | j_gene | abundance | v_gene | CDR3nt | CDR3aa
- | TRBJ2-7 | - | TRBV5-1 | TGCGCCAGCAGCCTGTGGACTTCTGGGTACGAGCAGTACTTC | CASSLWTSGYEQYF
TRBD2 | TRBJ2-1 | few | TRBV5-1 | TGCGCCAGCAGCTTTCCGGGACTAGCGGGCGTCGATGAGCAGTTCTTC | CASSFPGLAGVDEQFF
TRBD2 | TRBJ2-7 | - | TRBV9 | TGTGCCAGCAGCGCCGGAGGGGGGGGACTAGCGGACTACGAGCAGTACTTC | CASSAGGGGLADYEQYF
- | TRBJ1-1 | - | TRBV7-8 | TGTGCCAGCAGTCTCACCCACCCAGGGCTCCTAATGAACACTGAAGCCTTCTTT | CASSLTHPGLLMNTEAFF
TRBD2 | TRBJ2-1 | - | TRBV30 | TGTGCCTGGAGTATGAGCGGGATTGGGGATGAGCAGTTCTTC | CAWSMSGIGDEQFF
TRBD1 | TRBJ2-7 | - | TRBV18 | TGTGCCAGCTCACCAAGGACAGGGGACTACGAGCAGTACTTC | CASSPRTGDYEQYF
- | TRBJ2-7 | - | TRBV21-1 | TGTGCCAGCAGCAAAAGGTCACAGGGCTCCTACGAGCAGTACTTC | CASSKRSQGSYEQYF
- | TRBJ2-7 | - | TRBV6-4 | TGTGCCAGCAGTGACACACCTAGAAATTGGAGGGCCCCCCCCGAGCAGTACTTC | CASSDTPRNWRAPPEQYF
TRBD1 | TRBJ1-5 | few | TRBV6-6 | TGTGCCAGCAGCCATTCCGACAGGGGCGGCAATCAGCCCCAGCATTTT | CASSHSDRGGNQPQHF
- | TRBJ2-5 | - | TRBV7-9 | TGTGCCAGCAGTTACGGGAAAGAGACCCAGTACTTC | CASSYGKETQYF
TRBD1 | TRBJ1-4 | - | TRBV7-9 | TGTGCCAGCAGCCTCAACCTCGACAGGGAGGTAGTTGGAGGAAAACTGTTTTTT | CASSLNLDREVVGGKLFF
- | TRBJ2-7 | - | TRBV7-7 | TGTGCCAGCAGCTTATCTAACGAGCAGTACTTC | CASSLSNEQYF
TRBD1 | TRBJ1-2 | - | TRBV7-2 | TGTGCCAGCAGCTTAGCTTACGGGACAGGGGGTAGGGATGGCTACACCTTC | CASSLAYGTGGRDGYTF
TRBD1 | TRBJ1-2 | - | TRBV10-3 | TGTGCCATCAGTGGGGACAGCTATGGCTACACCTTC | CAISGDSYGYTF
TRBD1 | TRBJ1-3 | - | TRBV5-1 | TGCGCCAGCAGCTTGGCTCCTCCGGGACAGGGAGGAAACACCATATATTTT | CASSLAPPGQGGNTIYF
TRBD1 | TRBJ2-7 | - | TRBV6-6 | TGTGCCAGCAGTGACCGCCGGGACAGTTCCTACGAGCAGTACTTC | CASSDRRDSSYEQYF
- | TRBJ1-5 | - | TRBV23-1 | TGCGCCAGCAGCCAAGCGGAACCTTTAGGTCAGCCCCAGCATTTT | CASSQAEPLGQPQHF
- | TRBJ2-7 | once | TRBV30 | TGTGCCTGGAGTGTAGGACAGTCACAGTACTTC | CAWSVGQSQYF
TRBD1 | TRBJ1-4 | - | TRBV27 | TGTGCCAGCACCCTGATGTACAGGGGGACTAATGAAAAACTGTTTTTT | CASTLMYRGTNEKLFF
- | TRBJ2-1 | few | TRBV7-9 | TGTGCCAGCAGCTTAGTTCCTAGCGTGAACTCCTACAATGAGCAGTTCTTC | CASSLVPSVNSYNEQFF
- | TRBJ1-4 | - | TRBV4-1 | TGCGCCAGCAGCCAAGGGACCAGGGCCTTGTTTTTT | CASSQGTRALFF
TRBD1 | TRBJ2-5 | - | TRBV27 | TGTGCCAGCAGTTTAAGCAGGGGGCGTTGGGAGACCCAGTACTTC | CASSLSRGRWETQYF
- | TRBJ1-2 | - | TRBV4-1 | TGCGCCAGCAGCCAAGATGACGGAGGGGCGCTTGGCTACACCTTC | CASSQDDGGALGYTF
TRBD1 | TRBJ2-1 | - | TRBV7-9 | TGTGCCAGCAGCTTGCTGACAGGGTTCTATGAGCAGTTCTTC | CASSLLTGFYEQFF